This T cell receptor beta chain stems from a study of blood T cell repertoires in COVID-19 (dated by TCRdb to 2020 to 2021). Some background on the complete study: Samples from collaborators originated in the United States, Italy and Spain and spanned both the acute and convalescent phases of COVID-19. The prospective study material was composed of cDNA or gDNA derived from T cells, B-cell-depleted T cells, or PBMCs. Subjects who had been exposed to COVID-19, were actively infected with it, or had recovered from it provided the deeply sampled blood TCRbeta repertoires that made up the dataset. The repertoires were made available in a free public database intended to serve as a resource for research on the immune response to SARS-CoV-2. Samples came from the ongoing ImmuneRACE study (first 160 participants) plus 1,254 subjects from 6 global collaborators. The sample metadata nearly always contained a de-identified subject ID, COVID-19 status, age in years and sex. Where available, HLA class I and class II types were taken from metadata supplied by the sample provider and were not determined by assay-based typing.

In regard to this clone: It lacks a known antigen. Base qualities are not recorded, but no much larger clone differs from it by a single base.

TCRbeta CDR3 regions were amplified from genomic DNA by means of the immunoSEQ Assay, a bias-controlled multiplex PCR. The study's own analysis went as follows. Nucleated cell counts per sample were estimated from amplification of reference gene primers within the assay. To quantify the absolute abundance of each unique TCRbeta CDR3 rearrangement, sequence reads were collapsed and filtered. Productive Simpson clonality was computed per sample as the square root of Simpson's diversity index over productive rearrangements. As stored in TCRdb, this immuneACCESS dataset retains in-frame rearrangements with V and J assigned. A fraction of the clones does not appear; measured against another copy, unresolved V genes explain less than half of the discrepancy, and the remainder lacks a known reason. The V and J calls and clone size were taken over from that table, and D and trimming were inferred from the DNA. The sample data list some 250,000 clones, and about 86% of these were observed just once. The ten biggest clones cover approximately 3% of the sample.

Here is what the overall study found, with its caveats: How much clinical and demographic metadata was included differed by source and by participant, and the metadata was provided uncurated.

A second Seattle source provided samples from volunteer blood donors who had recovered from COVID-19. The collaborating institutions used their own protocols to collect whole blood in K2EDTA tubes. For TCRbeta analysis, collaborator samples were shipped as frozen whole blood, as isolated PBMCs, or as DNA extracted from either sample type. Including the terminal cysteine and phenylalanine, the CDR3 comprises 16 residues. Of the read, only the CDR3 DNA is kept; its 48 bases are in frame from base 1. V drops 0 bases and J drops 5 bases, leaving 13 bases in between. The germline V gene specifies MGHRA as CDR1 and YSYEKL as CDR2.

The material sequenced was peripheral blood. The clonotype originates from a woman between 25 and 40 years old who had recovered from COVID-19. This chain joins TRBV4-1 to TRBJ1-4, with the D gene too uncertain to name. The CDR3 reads CASSQDVRSANEKLFF. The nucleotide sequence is TGCGCCAGCAGCCAAGATGTTCGCAGCGCCAATGAAAAACTGTTTTTT.